The 15 T cell receptor beta chains presented below share a single source sample, sequenced in a study of cytomegalovirus exposure and HLA in healthy donors. Clones were sequenced by immunoSEQ multiplex PCR, and TCRdb holds only the in-frame ones, with some missing. The sample consists of under 250,000 clones, 87% of them appearing once. Sequencing used PBMCs. These receptors all stem from a woman between 18 and 29 years old in good health and CMV-seropositive.

V and J are TRBV28 and TRBJ1-2; D remains ambiguous. Trimming took 2 bases from V and 8 from J, leaving 18 bases between them. The germline V gene encodes CDR1 MDHEN and CDR2 SYDVKM. The CDR3 covers 15 residues. The CDR3 reads CASSLVISGSGGYTF. CDR3 nucleotide sequence: TGTGCCAGCAGTTTAGTAATCTCGGGATCTGGCGGCTACACCTTC.

The chain is built from TRBV10-3 and TRBJ2-7, with TRBD2 matching 9 bases. J gave up 6 bases and V 2 bases, and 8 bases lay outside the gene matches. Germline loops: CDR1 ENHRY, CDR2 SYGVKD. The length of the CDR3 is 15 residues. The DNA for the CDR3 is TGTGCCATCAGTGAGGGAGCAGGGACTAGCTCCGAGCAGTACTTC. The encoded protein is CAISEGAGTSSEQYF.

This sequence joins TRBV15 and TRBJ2-7, with TRBD2 matching 15 bases. The CDR3 extends over 19 amino acids. After removal of 0 bases from V and 2 bases from J, the junction contained 8 bases not matched to a gene. Germline CDR1 LNHNV, CDR2 YYDKDF (reference sequence). CDR3 nucleotides: TGTGCCACCAGCAGAGATTTTGGGACTAGCGGGAGGATCGCCTACGAGCAGTACTTC. Protein: CATSRDFGTSGRIAYEQYF.

This clone has just a few counts. The CDR3 region is CASSLGGGVHGYTF. The CDR3 DNA is TGTGCCAGCAGCTTAGGCGGGGGCGTCCATGGCTACACCTTC. The chain joins TRBV7-6 to TRBJ1-2; possibly TRBD1 for D (6 bases). V was trimmed by 1 base and J by 6 bases, leaving 12 bases between them. This CDR3 is built from 14 residues. Germline V gives CDR1 SGHVS, CDR2 FNYEAQ.

CDR3 protein: CASSLGQGWTEAFF. CDR3 nucleotides: TGTGCCAGCAGCTTAGGACAGGGTTGGACTGAAGCTTTCTTT. The J gene is TRBJ1-1, the V gene TRBV7-9, with TRBD1 matching over 7 bases. This CDR3 comprises 14 residues. J lost 5 bases, V lost 1 base, and 4 bases had no gene match. CDR1 is SEHNR and CDR2 is FQNEAQ in the germline V gene (reference sequence).

The rearrangement links TRBV7-9 to TRBJ1-2; D remains unclear. Trimming pared 4 bases from V and 2 bases from J, leaving 17 bases between. The germline V gene has CDR1 SEHNR and CDR2 FQNEAQ (reference sequence). The CDR3 contains 16 residues. The CDR3 sequence is CASSSLRQAANYGYTF. As DNA, the CDR3 is TGTGCCAGCAGCTCCCTCCGCCAGGCCGCGAACTATGGCTACACCTTC.

The chain employs TRBV7-2 and TRBJ1-4; D is unclear. Germline loops: CDR1 SGHTA, CDR2 FQGNSA. The CDR3 consists of 14 residues. V was shortened by 5 bases and J by 9 bases, with 16 bases between the two germline ends. This CDR3 is CASSQPLPGQKLFF. CDR3 sequence (DNA): TGTGCCAGCAGCCAACCCCTCCCGGGTCAAAAACTGTTTTTT.

V and J are TRBV30 and TRBJ1-1, with 10 bases that match TRBD1. The germline gives CDR1 GTSNPN, CDR2 SVGIG (reference sequence). This CDR3 spans 14 amino acids. Unmatched junction bases numbered 5, after V lost 2 bases and J lost 5 bases. The chain's CDR3 is CAWSRGTGDTEAFF. Here the CDR3 DNA reads TGTGCCTGGAGTAGAGGGACAGGGGATACTGAAGCTTTCTTT. The full variable domain, with the rest looked up from reference TRBV30 and TRBJ1-1, is SQTIHQWPATLVQPVGSPLSLECTVEGTSNPNLYWYRQAAGRGLQLLFYSVGIGQISSEVPQNLSASRPQDRQFILSSKKLLLSDSGFYLCAWSRGTGDTEAFFGQGTRLTVV.

The V call is TRBV7-3, the J call TRBJ2-7, with 8 bases identical to TRBD2. CDR3 length: 14 residues. Germline assignment: CDR1 SGHTA and CDR2 FQGTGA. V lost 4 bases, J lost 7 bases, and 9 bases stayed unmatched. The CDR3 reads CASSSREGRTEQYF. In nucleotides, the CDR3 is TGTGCCAGCAGCTCTCGGGAGGGGAGGACGGAGCAGTACTTC.

V gene TRBV29-1 combines with J gene TRBJ2-7; maybe TRBD2 (5 bases). The CDR3 length is 13 residues. The V gene's germline CDR1 is SQVTM and CDR2 ANQGSEA. V was pared by 3 bases and J by 2 bases, with 11 bases between. The CDR3 nucleotides read TGCAGCGTTGATAGCGACACCACCTACGAGCAGTACTTC. Protein product: CSVDSDTTYEQYF.

The chain has TRBV7-8 and TRBJ2-1, with D maybe TRBD2 (6 bases). CDR1 and CDR2 (germline): SGHVS, FQNEAQ. This CDR3 is 15 amino acids long. V was trimmed by 5 bases and J by 4 bases, leaving 15 bases between them. The DNA of the CDR3 is TGTGCCAGCAGCAGGCTAGCGAACGAATACAATGAGCAGTTCTTC. It specifies CASSRLANEYNEQFF.

The CDR3 DNA follows: TGTGCCACCAGCAGAGATTACCCGACCGGGACAGGGGGCGAGCAGTACTTC. This gives the protein CATSRDYPTGTGGEQYF. The genes are TRBV15 and TRBJ2-7; TRBD1 agrees at 11 bases. V was clipped by 0 bases and J by 6 bases; unmatched bases: 10. This CDR3 is built from 17 residues. From germline, CDR1 is LNHNV and CDR2 YYDKDF (reference sequence).

This sequence joins TRBV9 and TRBJ2-4, with D possibly TRBD2 on 5 matching bases. This CDR3 region has 12 residues. In germline, CDR1 is SGDLS, CDR2 YYNGEE. Trimming cost V 0 bases and J 10 bases, with 8 bases left between them. The CDR3 DNA follows: TGTGCCAGCAGCGTAGACCCGGGGATTCAGTACTTC. It codes for CASSVDPGIQYF.

This chain connects TRBV7-3 to TRBJ2-1, with 9 nucleotides matching TRBD2. In germline, CDR1 is SGHTA, CDR2 FQGTGA. V shed 5 bases, J shed 4 bases, and the junction held 9 bases outside the gene matches. This CDR3 has 16 amino acids. The CDR3 nucleotides are TGTGCCAGCAGCACCCTAGCGGGAAGTAGGTACAATGAGCAGTTCTTC. It yields the protein CASSTLAGSRYNEQFF.

This rearrangement joins TRBV29-1 to TRBJ2-1; 7 bases line up with TRBD1. V lost 6 bases, J lost 2 bases, and 4 bases stayed unmatched. The CDR3 totals 13 residues. CDR1 is SQVTM, CDR2 ANQGSEA, per germline. The CDR3 spells CSVQGVPYNEQFF. As DNA, the CDR3 is TGCAGCGTGCAGGGGGTCCCCTACAATGAGCAGTTCTTC.